This record concerns one T cell receptor (beta chain) sequence. The data were obtained in a study of OX40 agonist ivuxolimab in advanced cancers. The V gene's germline CDR1 is SNHLY and CDR2 FYNNEI. Trimming took 5 bases from V and 0 from J, leaving 5 bases between them. The CDR3 runs 14 residues. Some clones are missing from TCRdb's copy, which holds only in-frame ones; the method was immunoSEQ multiplex PCR. The sample gives about 44,000 clones, 80% of which show up once; 5.1% is in the top ten. The sequence was obtained from an adult with an advanced solid tumor such as melanoma, head and neck, liver or kidney cancer. The rearrangement uses TRBV2 and TRBJ2-6; D ambiguous. The sample in question was CD4+ or CD8+ T cells sorted from blood, obtained in a trial of the OX40 agonist ivuxolimab. Here the CDR3 DNA reads TGTGCCAGCAGTCGGGCCTCTGGGGCCAACGTCCTGACTTTC. Protein: CASSRASGANVLTF.